This T cell receptor (beta chain) was observed in a study of T cells after yellow fever vaccination. Study-wide points: Reappearance after the booster was seen for most primary-vaccination clones, at roughly 96% CD4 and roughly 90% CD8.

The CDR3 has 15 residues. V was clipped by 4 bases and J by 5 bases; unmatched bases: 9. Germline V gene sequence: CDR1 SGHNT, CDR2 YYREEE (reference sequence). MiXCR was run by TCRdb on the 5' RACE reads, yielding one entry per CDR3 protein. The table has under 200,000 distinct CDR3 sequences, around 7.3% seen once. This clonotype appeared a few times. The antigen remains undetermined. The source of this sequence is a man aged 18 to 30 who received the YFV17D yellow fever vaccine. The specimen was CD4+ T cells sorted from PBMCs, collected around 5 days after the first yellow fever vaccination. V gene TRBV5-4 combines with J gene TRBJ2-5; TRBD1 matches at 9 bases. CDR3 protein: CASSLRTGATETQYF. In DNA, the CDR3 is TGTGCCAGCAGCCTGAGGACAGGGGCTACGGAGACCCAGTACTTC. The full variable domain, in which reference TRBV5-4 and TRBJ2-5 provide the parts outside the CDR3, is ETGVTQSPTHLIKTRGQQVTLRCSSQSGHNTVSWYQQALGQGPQFIFQYYREEENGRGNFPPRFSGLQFPNYSSELNVNALELDDSALYLCASSLRTGATETQYFGPGTRLLVL.